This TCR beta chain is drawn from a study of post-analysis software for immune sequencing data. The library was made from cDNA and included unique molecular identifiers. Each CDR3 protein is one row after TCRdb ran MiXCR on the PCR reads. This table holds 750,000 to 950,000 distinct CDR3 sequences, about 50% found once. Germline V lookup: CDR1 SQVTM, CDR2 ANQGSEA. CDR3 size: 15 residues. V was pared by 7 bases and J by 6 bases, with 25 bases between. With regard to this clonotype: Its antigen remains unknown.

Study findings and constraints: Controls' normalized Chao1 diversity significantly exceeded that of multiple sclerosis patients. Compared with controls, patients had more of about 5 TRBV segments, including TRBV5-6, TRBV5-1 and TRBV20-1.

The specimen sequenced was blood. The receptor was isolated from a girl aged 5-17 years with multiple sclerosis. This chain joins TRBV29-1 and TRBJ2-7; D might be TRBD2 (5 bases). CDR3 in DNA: TGCAGCGCCGCCCCCGTCAGCGGATTAAGTGGCGAGCAGTACTTC. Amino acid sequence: CSAAPVSGLSGEQYF.